A single sample gave rise to the 18 T cell receptor beta chains below, sequenced in a study of T cells after yellow fever vaccination. One entry per CDR3 protein results from TCRdb running MiXCR on the 5' RACE reads. The sample consists of a few hundred thousand distinct CDR3 sequences, about 4% of them appearing once. Sample: PBMCs, taken 5 days after the yellow fever booster vaccination. The receptors originated from a man aged 18 to 30 who received the YFV17D yellow fever vaccine.

This clonotype was observed at least ten times. The rearrangement joins TRBV6-1 to TRBJ2-1; unclear D gene. The CDR3 has 13 residues. Germline lookup yields CDR1 MNHNS and CDR2 SASEGT. Trimming pared 4 bases from V and 10 bases from J, leaving 14 bases between. The chain's CDR3 is CASSGDRLSEQFF. The CDR3 nucleotides read TGTGCCAGCAGTGGAGACCGTCTAAGCGAGCAGTTCTTC.

This clonotype was found a few times. The chain recombines TRBV27 with TRBJ1-1, with D unclear. This CDR3 comprises 15 residues. Germline CDR1 and CDR2: MNHEY and SMNVEV (reference sequence). V lost 5 bases and J 5 bases, leaving 18 bases between the germline ends. CDR3 nucleotides: TGTGCCAGCAGTAGAAGCTCGGCCGGGGAAACTGAAGCTTTCTTT. Its translation: CASSRSSAGETEAFF.

The chain uses TRBV5-8 and TRBJ1-5; D is ambiguous. CDR1 and CDR2 from the germline V gene are SGHTS and YDEGEE. The V end lost 4 bases, the J end lost 3 bases, and 5 bases lay between the germline ends. The CDR3 contains 12 residues. The CDR3 loop reads CASSIYNQPQHF. The CDR3 DNA sequence: TGTGCCAGCAGCATCTACAATCAGCCCCAGCATTTT.

The CDR3 reads CASSPGALSNQPQHF. The CDR3 DNA reads TGTGCCAGTAGTCCCGGGGCACTGAGCAATCAGCCCCAGCATTTT. The chain combines TRBV19 with TRBJ1-5; tentative D call: TRBD1 (5 bases). The V gene's germline CDR1 is LNHDA and CDR2 SQIVND (reference sequence). This CDR3 comprises 15 residues. V was clipped by 5 bases and J by 1 base, with 12 bases between them.

The chain combines TRBV2 with TRBJ2-7; D unresolved. This CDR3 has 12 amino acids. The germline V and J ends were trimmed by 3 bases and 3 bases, with 6 bases remaining between them. CDR1 and CDR2 from the germline V gene are SNHLY and FYNNEI. The CDR3 DNA reads TGTGCCAGCAGTGACACCTTCTACGAGCAGTACGTC. Its translation: CASSDTFYEQYV.

This clonotype has just a few counts. The CDR3 DNA is TGTGCCAGCAGCTTAGCGTTTGACAGGGTAGGAAAACTGTTTTTT. It specifies CASSLAFDRVGKLFF. This sequence joins TRBV7-2 and TRBJ1-4, with 7 positions matching TRBD1. The CDR3 consists of 15 residues. Germline loops: CDR1 SGHTA, CDR2 FQGNSA. J gave up 10 bases and V 0 bases, and 8 bases lay outside the gene matches.

In its sample, this clonotype was seen a few times. This chain links TRBV28 with TRBJ1-5; D is possibly TRBD1 (6 bases). This CDR3 region has 14 residues. V was trimmed by 2 bases and J by 6 bases, leaving 11 bases between them. Looked up from germline, CDR1 is MDHEN and CDR2 is SYDVKM. The CDR3 region has the DNA TGTGCCAGCAGTTTAACCAGGGGCAGTCAGCCCCAGCATTTT. Its protein product is CASSLTRGSQPQHF.

This clonotype has more than one count but fewer than ten. V usage is TRBV9 and J usage is TRBJ1-1; no firm D call. This CDR3 has 11 amino acids. V gave up 10 bases and J gave up 0 bases, with 7 bases separating them. Germline CDR1 SGDLS, CDR2 YYNGEE. CDR3 amino acids: CAAYLNTEAFF. The DNA for the CDR3 is TGTGCCGCTTACCTGAACACTGAAGCTTTCTTT.

The chain uses TRBV4-3 and TRBJ2-7; D possibly corresponds to TRBD1 (6 bases). This CDR3 spans 17 amino acids. Trimming removed 0 bases from V and 1 base from J, with 16 bases in between. Germline CDR1 LGHNA, CDR2 YSLEER. The CDR3 nucleotides are TGCGCCAGCAGCCAAGAAGGGCGTATAGGGGGATCCTACGAGCAGTACTTC. It translates to CASSQEGRIGGSYEQYF.

This clonotype was seen only a few times. The V and J genes are TRBV20-1 and TRBJ2-5; tentative D call: TRBD1 (6 bases). The germline gives CDR1 DFQATT, CDR2 SNEGSKA (reference sequence). The CDR3 contains 12 residues. V was trimmed by 5 bases and J by 5 bases, leaving 12 bases between them. The CDR3 spells CSAVSGVETQYF. The CDR3 DNA follows: TGCAGTGCTGTTTCAGGGGTGGAGACCCAGTACTTC.

This clonotype appeared many times. The chain links TRBV10-1 to TRBJ2-5; D is ambiguous. Looked up from germline, CDR1 is WNHNN and CDR2 is SYGVQD (reference sequence). Trimming pared 0 bases from V and 0 bases from J, leaving 14 bases between. The CDR3 runs to 17 residues. As DNA, the CDR3 is TGCGCCAGCAGTGAGTCGACTCCGGCCAGCTACCAAGAGACCCAGTACTTC. Protein product: CASSESTPASYQETQYF.

Ten or more counts support this clonotype. The rearrangement links TRBV12-3 or TRBV12-4 to TRBJ1-2, with a possible D match to TRBD1 (6 bases). Trimming pared 5 bases from V and 4 bases from J, leaving 14 bases between. The CDR3 totals 14 residues. CDR3 sequence reads: CASSTREGGYGYTF. CDR3 nucleotides: TGTGCCAGCAGTACCCGAGAGGGGGGCTATGGCTACACCTTC.

J is TRBJ1-5 and V is TRBV7-3, with D unresolved. The germline V gene encodes CDR1 SGHTA and CDR2 FQGTGA. Trimming removed 5 bases at V and 4 bases at J, with 15 bases between. The CDR3 contains 15 residues. CDR3 coding DNA: TGTGCCAGCAGCCCAGGCATAAAGGGAAATCAGCCCCAGCATTTT. This translates into CASSPGIKGNQPQHF.

The chain recombines TRBV25-1 with TRBJ2-1; 7 nucleotides match TRBD2. The CDR3 is made up of 10 amino acids. From germline, CDR1 is MGHDK and CDR2 SYGVNS. V lost 11 bases and J lost 7; bases outside the gene matches: 2. CDR3 sequence reads: CAAGGNEQFF. CDR3 DNA: TGTGCCGCCGGGGGGAATGAGCAGTTCTTC.

The genes are TRBV29-1 and TRBJ2-5; 12 nucleotides align to TRBD2. With V trimmed by 8 bases and J by 4 bases, 11 bases remained unmatched. The CDR3 loop spans 15 amino acids. CDR1 is SQVTM and CDR2 is ANQGSEA in the germline V gene. The CDR3 nucleotides read TGCAGCACCCAGAGGTCTAGCGGGGGGGGAGAGACCCAGTACTTC. It yields the protein CSTQRSSGGGETQYF.

The V and J genes are TRBV7-2 and TRBJ2-5; D is possibly TRBD1 or TRBD2 (5 bases each). The V end was cut by 5 bases, the J end by 2 bases, with 12 bases between. Germline values: CDR1 SGHTA, CDR2 FQGNSA. The CDR3 is 14 amino acids. The CDR3 is CASSPWGFQETQYF. The DNA for the CDR3 is TGTGCCAGCAGCCCCTGGGGGTTTCAAGAGACCCAGTACTTC. Together with reference TRBV7-2 and TRBJ2-5, the CDR3 gives the full variable domain: GAGVSQSPSNKVTEKGKDVELRCDPISGHTALYWYRQSLGQGLEFLIYFQGNSAPDKSGLPSDRFSAERTGGSVSTLTIQRTQQEDSAVYLCASSPWGFQETQYFGPGTRLLVL.

The CDR3 region has the DNA TGTGCCAGCTCACCGCGCGGGGGAGCTAGCACAGATACGCAGTATTTT. It encodes CASSPRGGASTDTQYF. The chain employs TRBV18 and TRBJ2-3; 7 nucleotides match TRBD2. CDR3 size: 16 residues. Germline loops: CDR1 KGHSH, CDR2 LQKENI. Unmatched junction bases numbered 6, after V lost 3 bases and J lost 0 bases.

This clonotype was detected ten times or more. The chain is built from TRBV9 and TRBJ2-3; 8 bases align to TRBD2. The CDR3 spans 18 residues. Germline assignment: CDR1 SGDLS and CDR2 YYNGEE. V shed 0 bases and J 5 bases; nucleotides not matched to a gene: 14. The CDR3 DNA sequence: TGTGCCAGCAGCGTAGCCGAGAATAGCGGGGCCCTCGGAGATACGCAGTATTTT. It encodes CASSVAENSGALGDTQYF.